The entry below gives a single T cell receptor (beta chain) sequence along with its context. This sample was included in a study of blood T cell repertoires in COVID-19. V dropped 8 bases and J dropped 1 base, with 12 bases sitting between them. The length of the CDR3 is 14 residues. CDR1 and CDR2 (germline): WSHSY, SAAADI. Sequencing was performed with immunoSEQ multiplex PCR; in TCRdb, only in-frame clones are kept and a portion is missing. The sample includes some 70,000 clones, around 80% of them seen just once. V and J are TRBV10-2 and TRBJ1-5, with D possibly TRBD1 on 5 matching bases. The TCR sequence derives from a human donor in a cohort sampled during active COVID-19. Sequences were obtained from peripheral blood. The CDR3 region is CASRDWESNQPQHF. CDR3 in DNA: TGCGCCAGCCGGGACTGGGAAAGCAATCAGCCCCAGCATTTT.